Below, 9 T cell receptor beta chains from the same sample are listed, as sequenced in a study of metastatic and nonmetastatic thyroid tumors. MiXCR re-clonotyped the PCR reads for TCRdb. The table includes some 86,000 clones, roughly an eighth detected once. Thyroid surgery was performed in patients who had received no treatment beforehand. Material: tumor tissue. Receptor source: a female donor with papillary thyroid cancer or a benign thyroid nodule (not recorded which). Some clones in this sample may be carry-over from other donors' samples.

This clone was seen many times. The chain has TRBV20-1 and TRBJ1-2; tentatively, D is TRBD1 (5 bases). This CDR3 is 15 amino acids long. CDR1 is DFQATT, CDR2 SNEGSKA, per germline (reference sequence). The germline V and J ends were trimmed by 0 bases and 3 bases, with 14 bases remaining between them. In DNA, the CDR3 is TGCAGTGCTAGAGATGGGTGGGGGGAGTACTATGGCTACACCTTC. Translated: CSARDGWGEYYGYTF.

At least ten counts were recorded for this clone. V usage is TRBV6-1 and J usage is TRBJ2-1; 11 nucleotides agree with TRBD1. Trimming at V came to 5 bases and at J to 3 bases, leaving 3 bases not matched to a gene. This CDR3 has 15 amino acids. Germline CDR1 and CDR2: MNHNS and SASEGT. As DNA, the CDR3 is TGTGCCAGCAGTACGGGACAGGGGGGCTACAATGAGCAGTTCTTC. Its protein is CASSTGQGGYNEQFF.

As for this clone: Relative to the germline gene, one junction end is altered; a read error may explain this. Other nucleotide sequences in the sample specify the same CDR3. The chain recombines TRBV3-1 with TRBJ1-1, with no clear D. From germline, CDR1 is LGHDT and CDR2 YNNKEL (reference sequence). The CDR3 extends over 16 amino acids. CDR3 sequence: CASSHQLGRPNTEAFF. The CDR3 region has the DNA TGTGCCAGCAGCCACCAACTAGGCAGACCGAACACTGAAGCCTTCTTT.

This clone was picked up many times. This CDR3 fails to terminate in the conserved phenylalanine or tryptophan, so it likely reflects a read error. Because the CDR3's place on the DNA is in doubt, the DNA is left out and the CDR3 is given as listed by TCRdb. The chain is built from TRBV6-1 and TRBJ1-1. The CDR3 spans 14 residues, counting both ends. CDR1 and CDR2 from the germline V gene are MNHNS and SASEGT. CDR3 residues: CASSENTGTSALGT.

The table lists this clone with many counts. The DNA for the CDR3 is TGTGCCAGCAGCTCTGGGTTAGGGGGTGGCACTGAAGCTTTCTTT. It codes for CASSSGLGGGTEAFF. The chain employs TRBV11-2 and TRBJ1-1; perhaps TRBD1 as D (6 bases). Germline V gene sequence: CDR1 SGHAT, CDR2 FQNNGV. Trimming removed 4 bases at V and 4 bases at J, with 16 bases between. This CDR3 is 15 amino acids long.

This rearrangement joins TRBV29-1 to TRBJ1-4; D ambiguous. The CDR3 totals 13 residues. Germline V lookup: CDR1 SQVTM, CDR2 ANQGSEA. Trimming stripped 8 bases from V and 0 bases from J, with 10 bases between. The CDR3 is CSTMAATNEKLFF. In nucleotides, the CDR3 is TGCAGCACAATGGCTGCAACTAATGAAAAACTGTTTTTT.

This clone was recorded at least ten times. Germline and junction disagree at one end, which may indicate a read error. The chain uses TRBV12-3 or TRBV12-4 and TRBJ2-7; TRBD2 agrees at 7 bases. The CDR3 is made up of 15 amino acids. The CDR3 region is CASSSSASGAYGQYF. In DNA form, the CDR3 reads TGTGCCAGCAGTTCTTCTGCTAGCGGAGCCTACGGGCAGTACTTC.

As for this clone: This may be a read error: a much more frequent sequence differs by one nucleotide. The chain combines TRBV7-3 with TRBJ2-3; TRBD1 aligns across 11 bases. The germline gives CDR1 SGHTA, CDR2 FQGTGA. CDR3 length: 16 amino acids. The CDR3 here is CASNLSGTGGPDTQYF. The CDR3 DNA is TGTGCCAGCAACTTATCGGGGACAGGGGGTCCAGATACGCAGTATTTT.

As regards this clone: One base away lies a much larger clone, so this may be a sequencing read error. Other DNA sequences in this sample translate to the same CDR3. The chain carries TRBV10-1 and TRBJ2-3; D possibly corresponds to TRBD2 (6 bases). The germline CDR1 and CDR2 sequences are WNHNN and SYGVQD (reference sequence). The V and J ends lost 4 bases and 6 bases respectively, with 11 bases between them. CDR3 length: 13 residues. CDR3 nucleotides: TGCGCCAGCAGTGTCGGGACTCCTGATACGCAGTATTTT. Translated: CASSVGTPDTQYF.